This is a list of T cell receptor beta chains from one sample in a study of blood T cell repertoires in COVID-19. Assay: immunoSEQ multiplex PCR; the TCRdb copy retains only in-frame clones and omits some. The sample carries a few hundred thousand clones, about 90% recorded once. Sequenced sample: peripheral blood. The receptors stem from a woman aged 25 to 45 with COVID-19, enrolled during active disease. Both conserved end residues are trimmed from each CDR3. The order of the fields is CDR3 protein, CDR3 length, V gene.

CDR3 protein: ASGTGINTEAF
CDR3 length: 11
V gene: TRBV6-5

CDR3 protein: ATRAGPNTEAF
CDR3 length: 11
V gene: TRBV19

CDR3 protein: ASSVQAVYSNQPQH
CDR3 length: 14
V gene: TRBV19

CDR3 protein: ASSQDLAASNTEAF
CDR3 length: 14
V gene: TRBV4-3

CDR3 protein: AFSFRGRDEQF
CDR3 length: 11
V gene: TRBV19

CDR3 protein: ASSLLGGGKTYNEQF
CDR3 length: 15
V gene: TRBV5-1

CDR3 protein: ASSPPGTGAGDTQY
CDR3 length: 14
V gene: TRBV5-1

CDR3 protein: ASSLVVSRGYT
CDR3 length: 11
V gene: TRBV5-6

CDR3 protein: ASGLVITGGASTDTQY
CDR3 length: 16
V gene: TRBV12-5

CDR3 protein: ASSSLSETGANNEQF
CDR3 length: 15
V gene: TRBV28

CDR3 protein: ASREGQAGELF
CDR3 length: 11
V gene: TRBV5-1

CDR3 protein: ASSLSGGSYEQY
CDR3 length: 12
V gene: TRBV27

CDR3 protein: ASSYFTGGADGYT
CDR3 length: 13
V gene: TRBV6-6

CDR3 protein: ASSYSAGTETQY
CDR3 length: 12
V gene: TRBV6-5

CDR3 protein: ASSSTREAF
CDR3 length: 9
V gene: TRBV12-3/TRBV12-4

CDR3 protein: ASSPLAGGYTGELF
CDR3 length: 14
V gene: TRBV9

CDR3 protein: SATGGNEAF
CDR3 length: 9
V gene: TRBV20-1

CDR3 protein: ASSLDSRTDTQY
CDR3 length: 12
V gene: TRBV13

CDR3 protein: ASSLTQGSLRTDTQY
CDR3 length: 15
V gene: TRBV7-2

CDR3 protein: AISEPGRTGANEQF
CDR3 length: 14
V gene: TRBV10-3

CDR3 protein: ASRLAVLGGNSGANVLT
CDR3 length: 17
V gene: TRBV12-2

CDR3 protein: ASSLAGRLNTEAF
CDR3 length: 13
V gene: TRBV7-9

CDR3 protein: ASSQGSGGTWNTEAF
CDR3 length: 15
V gene: TRBV4-2

CDR3 protein: ASRTSGGPGTGELF
CDR3 length: 14
V gene: TRBV28

CDR3 protein: ATYFGTEAF
CDR3 length: 9
V gene: TRBV27

CDR3 protein: ASSFRPRDEQF
CDR3 length: 11
V gene: TRBV7-3

CDR3 protein: ASSYNSNQPQH
CDR3 length: 11
V gene: TRBV6-5

CDR3 protein: ARYMGASTPNGYT
CDR3 length: 13
V gene: TRBV2

CDR3 protein: ASSSRSYNEQF
CDR3 length: 11
V gene: TRBV7-2

CDR3 protein: ASSDRDRDMNTEAF
CDR3 length: 14
V gene: TRBV7-8

CDR3 protein: ASKEEGGEKLF
CDR3 length: 11
V gene: TRBV2

CDR3 protein: ASSPRTGGGNEQF
CDR3 length: 13
V gene: TRBV18

CDR3 protein: ASSIGTGMDTGELF
CDR3 length: 14
V gene: TRBV19

CDR3 protein: ASRVTNYGYT
CDR3 length: 10
V gene: TRBV2

CDR3 protein: ASSRTGTNTGELF
CDR3 length: 13
V gene: TRBV11-2

CDR3 protein: ASSPRLNRETDTEAF
CDR3 length: 15
V gene: TRBV14

CDR3 protein: ASSQGSRTRYGYT
CDR3 length: 13
V gene: TRBV4-1

CDR3 protein: ATSRSFVTEINSPLH
CDR3 length: 15
V gene: TRBV15

CDR3 protein: ASSLWDRGRLETQY
CDR3 length: 14
V gene: TRBV7-6

CDR3 protein: ASSALGRDTGELF
CDR3 length: 13
V gene: TRBV19

CDR3 protein: ASSLRGNYGYT
CDR3 length: 11
V gene: TRBV5-4

CDR3 protein: ASSPGQGFVDEQF
CDR3 length: 13
V gene: TRBV5-1

CDR3 protein: ASSPDRVYGNEKLF
CDR3 length: 14
V gene: TRBV19

CDR3 protein: ASSEGGELF
CDR3 length: 9
V gene: TRBV6-1

CDR3 protein: ASSLNTYTEAF
CDR3 length: 11
V gene: TRBV5-1

CDR3 protein: ASLNSLTSGNTIY
CDR3 length: 13
V gene: TRBV6-7

CDR3 protein: ASSWSLGGRNSPLH
CDR3 length: 14
V gene: TRBV2

CDR3 protein: ASSIAGREGDTQY
CDR3 length: 13
V gene: TRBV19

CDR3 protein: ASSLGAGGMFTGELF
CDR3 length: 15
V gene: TRBV5-4

CDR3 protein: ASSWTGASYGYT
CDR3 length: 12
V gene: TRBV6-5

CDR3 protein: ASSRAGQSNQPQH
CDR3 length: 13
V gene: TRBV6-5

CDR3 protein: ASSPGQGDYGYT
CDR3 length: 12
V gene: TRBV4-3

CDR3 protein: ASSPEISYSPLH
CDR3 length: 12
V gene: TRBV3-1/TRBV3-2

CDR3 protein: AIRFGTSDEQY
CDR3 length: 11
V gene: TRBV10-3

CDR3 protein: ASSLYRGNTEAF
CDR3 length: 12
V gene: TRBV5-5

CDR3 protein: ASSQRPGQPTGYEQY
CDR3 length: 15
V gene: TRBV14

CDR3 protein: AWSVTESGNQPQH
CDR3 length: 13
V gene: TRBV30